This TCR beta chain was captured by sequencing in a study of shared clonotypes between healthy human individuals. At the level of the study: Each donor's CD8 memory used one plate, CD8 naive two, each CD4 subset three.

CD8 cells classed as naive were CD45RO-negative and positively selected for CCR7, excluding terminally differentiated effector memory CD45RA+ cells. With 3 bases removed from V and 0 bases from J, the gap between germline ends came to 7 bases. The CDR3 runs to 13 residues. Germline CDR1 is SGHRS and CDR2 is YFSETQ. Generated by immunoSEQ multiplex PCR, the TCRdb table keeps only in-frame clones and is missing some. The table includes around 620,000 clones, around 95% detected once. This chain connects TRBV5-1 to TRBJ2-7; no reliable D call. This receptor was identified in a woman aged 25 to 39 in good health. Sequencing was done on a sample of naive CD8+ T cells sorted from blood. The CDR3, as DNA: TGCGCCAGCAGCTCCACCCTCTCCTACGAGCAGTACTTC. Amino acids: CASSSTLSYEQYF. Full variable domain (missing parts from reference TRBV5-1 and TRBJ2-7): KAGVTQTPRYLIKTRGQQVTLSCSPISGHRSVSWYQQTPGQGLQFLFEYFSETQRNKGNFPGRFSGRQFSNSRSEMNVSTLELGDSALYLCASSSTLSYEQYFGPGTRLTVT.